The 31 T cell receptor beta chains presented below share a single source sample, sequenced in a study of T cell responses to AZD1222 COVID-19 vaccine. Measured with immunoSEQ multiplex PCR; TCRdb has only the in-frame clones, and not every one. The table lists around 120,000 clones, 75% to 90% of them singletons. The starting material was peripheral blood, obtained on day 0 of AZD1222 vaccination. The receptors shown here come from an adult in good health.

This clone was observed a single time. The chain's CDR3 is CATSTRGDRYNEQFF. The CDR3 bases are TGTGCCACCAGCACCCGGGGGGACAGATACAATGAGCAGTTCTTC. The chain has TRBV24-1 and TRBJ2-1; D tentatively fits TRBD1 or TRBD2 (7 bases each). V was trimmed by 7 bases and J by 4 bases, leaving 16 bases between them. Looked up from germline, CDR1 is KGHDR and CDR2 is SFDVKD. The CDR3 is 15 amino acids.

This chain joins TRBV7-2 and TRBJ2-1, with TRBD2 matching over 11 bases. CDR1 SGHTA and CDR2 FQGNSA come from the germline V gene. The CDR3 covers 16 residues. V shed 5 bases and J 2 bases; nucleotides not matched to a gene: 5. As DNA, the CDR3 is TGTGCCAGCAGCATTACTAGCGGGAGACCCTACAATGAGCAGTTCTTC. It specifies CASSITSGRPYNEQFF. The full variable domain, in which reference TRBV7-2 and TRBJ2-1 provide the parts outside the CDR3, is GAGVSQSPSNKVTEKGKDVELRCDPISGHTALYWYRQSLGQGLEFLIYFQGNSAPDKSGLPSDRFSAERTGGSVSTLTIQRTQQEDSAVYLCASSITSGRPYNEQFFGPGTRLTVL.

With regard to this clone: The junction departs from germline at one end; a sequencing error may be responsible. This chain connects TRBV7-7 to TRBJ2-7; 8 positions agree with TRBD1. Looked up from germline, CDR1 is SSHAT and CDR2 is FNYEAQ (reference sequence). There are 13 residues in the CDR3. The CDR3 coding sequence is TGTGCTAGCAGCTTAGATAACAGGGGGGAGCAGTACTTC. Translation: CASSLDNRGEQYF.

The rearrangement uses TRBV9 and TRBJ1-4; 7 positions agree with TRBD1. This CDR3 comprises 15 residues. The V segment lost 3 bases and the J segment 4 bases; nucleotides outside the gene matches: 6. Looked up from germline, CDR1 is SGDLS and CDR2 is YYNGEE. In DNA, the CDR3 is TGTGCCAGCAGCGCCGGACAGGTCGGTAATGAAAAACTGTTTTTT. Protein: CASSAGQVGNEKLFF.

This clone has a handful of counts. The chain combines TRBV30 with TRBJ1-1; D gene unclear. The CDR3 length is 12 residues. Trimming stripped 2 bases from V and 1 base from J, with 5 bases between. Germline values: CDR1 GTSNPN, CDR2 SVGIG (reference sequence). For the CDR3, the DNA is TGTGCCTGGAGTTGGGCGAACACTGAAGCTTTCTTT. Protein: CAWSWANTEAFF.

The rearrangement uses TRBV11-3 and TRBJ2-2; TRBD1 agrees at 8 bases. Germline V gene data show CDR1 as SGHNT and CDR2 as YENEEA. Trimming cost V 5 bases and J 6 bases; bases outside gene matches: 11. There are 16 residues in the CDR3. The CDR3 here is CASSPTGQVRAGELFF. For the CDR3, the DNA is TGTGCCAGCAGCCCTACGGGACAGGTCCGGGCCGGGGAGCTGTTTTTT.

The rearrangement uses TRBV7-3 and TRBJ2-3; 9 nucleotides match TRBD2. CDR3 length: 18 residues. From germline, CDR1 is SGHTA and CDR2 FQGTGA. Trimming at V came to 2 bases and at J to 0 bases, leaving 9 bases not matched to a gene. CDR3 sequence reads: CASSLSSGGSSSTDTQYF. CDR3 sequence (DNA): TGTGCCAGCAGCTTATCAAGCGGGGGGTCCTCTAGCACAGATACGCAGTATTTT.

J is TRBJ1-2 and V is TRBV3-1 (or the pseudogene TRBV3-2); unclear D gene. The CDR3 extends over 13 amino acids. Looked up from germline, CDR1 is LGHDT and CDR2 is YNNKEL (reference sequence). The germline V and J ends were trimmed by 1 base and 3 bases, with 6 bases remaining between them. This CDR3 reads CASSQGPDYGYTF. The CDR3 DNA sequence: TGTGCCAGCAGCCAAGGACCGGACTATGGCTACACCTTC.

The chain couples TRBV24-1 to TRBJ1-5; D is uncertain. V was clipped by 5 bases and J by 0 bases, with 13 bases between them. Per germline, CDR1 KGHDR and CDR2 SFDVKD. The CDR3 is made up of 16 amino acids. CDR3 nucleotide sequence: TGTGCCACCAGTGGCGGAGTAGTTAGTAGCAATCAGCCCCAGCATTTT. This encodes CATSGGVVSSNQPQHF.

The V gene is TRBV7-8, the J gene TRBJ2-5, with TRBD1 matching 9 bases. CDR1 is SGHVS, CDR2 FQNEAQ, per germline. Trimming took 2 bases from V and 4 from J; bases not matched to a gene: 8. The CDR3 runs 16 residues. The CDR3 protein is CASSLRTGAVGETQYF. The DNA of the CDR3 is TGTGCCAGCAGCTTACGGACAGGGGCGGTAGGAGAGACCCAGTACTTC.

About this clone: Different DNA sequences within this sample yield the same CDR3. V and J are TRBV24-1 and TRBJ2-5; TRBD1 matches 8 bases. V dropped 4 bases and J dropped 2; count of bases not matched to a gene: 5. The CDR3 totals 15 residues. Per germline, CDR1 KGHDR and CDR2 SFDVKD. The CDR3 bases are TGTGCCACCAGTGACAGAGACAGGGGACAAGAGACCCAGTACTTC. Translated: CATSDRDRGQETQYF.

The CDR3 is CASSFGGNTEAFF. In nucleotides, the CDR3 is TGTGCCAGCAGCTTTGGGGGGAACACTGAAGCTTTCTTT. The chain uses TRBV6-5 and TRBJ1-1, with TRBD1 as a possible D gene (5 bases). Trimming removed 6 bases at V and 1 base at J, with 9 bases between. This CDR3 is 13 amino acids long. Germline V gene lookup returns CDR1 MNHEY and CDR2 SVGAGI.

The chain employs TRBV7-2 and TRBJ2-5; D may match TRBD1 or TRBD2 (5 bases each). The J call is in doubt because the DNA end fits TRBJ2-7 better. In germline, CDR1 is SGHTA, CDR2 FQGNSA. CDR3 length equals 13 residues. The CDR3: CATGRSIGYEQYF. CDR3 coding DNA: TGTGCTACGGGGCGGAGCATTGGCTACGAGCAGTACTTC.

The chain joins TRBV5-1 to TRBJ1-2; perhaps TRBD1 as D (6 bases). Germline V gene sequence: CDR1 SGHRS, CDR2 YFSETQ. The CDR3 runs to 13 residues. Trimming pared 3 bases from V and 8 bases from J, leaving 14 bases between. CDR3 loop: CASSYGGQEGYTF. CDR3 sequence (DNA): TGCGCCAGCAGCTACGGGGGCCAAGAAGGCTACACCTTC.

The V call is TRBV7-2, the J call TRBJ2-7; D assignment may be TRBD1 or TRBD2 (7 bases each). V was pared by 3 bases and J by 6 bases, with 15 bases between. Germline V CDR1 and CDR2: SGHTA, FQGNSA. The CDR3 is 14 amino acids. This CDR3 reads CASSLAGGGGEQYF. DNA of the CDR3: TGTGCCAGCAGCTTGGCAGGGGGGGGAGGCGAGCAGTACTTC.

V and J are TRBV5-1 and TRBJ2-1, with 8 bases identical to TRBD2. CDR3 size: 16 residues. Trimming took 2 bases from V and 4 from J; bases not matched to a gene: 8. Germline values: CDR1 SGHRS, CDR2 YFSETQ. The CDR3 reads CASSFSTSGLYNEQFF. The CDR3 coding sequence is TGCGCCAGCAGCTTTTCCACTAGCGGCCTATACAATGAGCAGTTCTTC.

The chain links TRBV7-9 to TRBJ2-6; D gene ambiguous. Germline V gene sequence: CDR1 SEHNR, CDR2 FQNEAQ (reference sequence). V gave up 5 bases and J gave up 12 bases, with 14 bases separating them. This CDR3 is 13 amino acids long. In nucleotides, the CDR3 is TGTGCCAGCAGCCATTCGCGACTCCCCGTCCTGACTTTC. Protein sequence: CASSHSRLPVLTF.

The CDR3 loop reads CASSLSRGRNQPQHF. The CDR3 DNA reads TGTGCCAGCAGCCTTTCCCGGGGTCGGAATCAGCCCCAGCATTTT. The chain combines TRBV7-2 with TRBJ1-5, with no clear D. Germline loops: CDR1 SGHTA, CDR2 FQGNSA. The V gene lost 5 bases and the J gene lost 4 bases, with 15 bases spanning the gap. The CDR3 is 15 amino acids.

The chain is built from TRBV11-3 and TRBJ2-2; unclear D gene. V was pared by 5 bases and J by 3 bases, with 13 bases between. The CDR3 is 15 amino acids. Germline V gives CDR1 SGHNT, CDR2 YENEEA. This chain's CDR3 is CASSPSWADTGELFF. Written as DNA, the CDR3 is TGTGCCAGCAGCCCGAGCTGGGCGGACACCGGGGAGCTGTTTTTT.

This chain connects TRBV5-4 to TRBJ1-1; D gene uncertain. The CDR3 loop spans 12 amino acids. Trimming removed 0 bases from V and 6 bases from J, with 6 bases in between. The V gene's germline CDR1 is SGHNT and CDR2 YYREEE (reference sequence). As DNA, the CDR3 is TGTGCCAGCAGCTTGGACGGCCCTGAAGCTTTCTTT. This translates into CASSLDGPEAFF.

This clone was counted a few times. The chain uses TRBV14 and TRBJ2-1, with TRBD2 identical over 12 bases. From germline, CDR1 is SGHDN and CDR2 FVKESK. The CDR3 totals 14 residues. V was pared by 8 bases and J by 7 bases, with 6 bases of the junction left unmatched. The CDR3 here is CASGLAGLLNEQFF. The CDR3 DNA reads TGTGCCAGCGGACTAGCGGGGTTATTAAATGAGCAGTTCTTC.

The chain recombines TRBV11-3 with TRBJ2-7, with D perhaps being TRBD1 or TRBD2 (5 bases each). V lost 0 bases and J 0 bases, leaving 15 bases between the germline ends. This CDR3 comprises 17 residues. Germline lookup yields CDR1 SGHNT and CDR2 YENEEA. The DNA for the CDR3 is TGTGCCAGCAGCTTAGATGGAATCTGGGACCCCTCCTACGAGCAGTACTTC. Translated, it gives CASSLDGIWDPSYEQYF.

The chain combines TRBV6-1 with TRBJ1-1, with 8 nucleotides matching TRBD1. Germline V lookup: CDR1 MNHNS, CDR2 SASEGT. The CDR3 has 18 amino acids. V gave up 1 base and J gave up 3 bases; unmatched junction bases: 13. CDR3 protein: CASSEGSGGHRKDTEAFF. The CDR3 DNA follows: TGTGCCAGCAGTGAAGGTTCAGGGGGCCATAGAAAGGACACTGAAGCTTTCTTT.

The rearrangement links TRBV5-1 to TRBJ1-1; the D gene is possibly TRBD1 (5 bases). This CDR3 is 13 amino acids long. CDR1 is SGHRS, CDR2 YFSETQ, per germline. Trimming stripped 7 bases from V and 0 bases from J, with 10 bases between. The chain's CDR3 is CASWGEVNTEAFF. For the CDR3, the DNA is TGCGCCAGCTGGGGGGAGGTGAACACTGAAGCTTTCTTT. The variable domain in full, with the rest retrieved from reference TRBV5-1 and TRBJ1-1, is KAGVTQTPRYLIKTRGQQVTLSCSPISGHRSVSWYQQTPGQGLQFLFEYFSETQRNKGNFPGRFSGRQFSNSRSEMNVSTLELGDSALYLCASWGEVNTEAFFGQGTRLTVV.

This clone was seen more than once but under ten times. The V call is TRBV7-8, the J call TRBJ2-7, with 8 bases that match TRBD1. The CDR3 spans 13 residues. V was pared by 5 bases and J by 5 bases, with 5 bases of the junction left unmatched. Germline V gene data show CDR1 as SGHVS and CDR2 as FQNEAQ. CDR3 residues: CASSPGGRDEQYF. The CDR3 DNA follows: TGTGCCAGCAGCCCAGGGGGCCGAGACGAGCAGTACTTC.

Only a few counts were recorded for this clone. The chain joins TRBV7-2 to TRBJ1-1, with 7 positions matching TRBD1. V gave up 1 base and J gave up 5 bases; unmatched junction bases: 4. The CDR3 is 14 amino acids. Per the germline V gene, CDR1 is SGHTA and CDR2 is FQGNSA. CDR3 DNA sequence: TGTGCCAGCAGCTTAGGACAGGGAATGACTGAAGCTTTCTTT. Its protein product is CASSLGQGMTEAFF.

The rearrangement joins TRBV6-5 to TRBJ2-7, with TRBD2 as a possible D gene (5 bases). This CDR3 has 15 residues. Looked up from germline, CDR1 is MNHEY and CDR2 is SVGAGI. Trimming left V 5 bases short and J 2 bases short, with 16 bases between. The DNA of the CDR3 is TGTGCCAGCAGTCGTCATGACGGGATCCCCTACGAGCAGTACTTC. As protein: CASSRHDGIPYEQYF.

V gene TRBV5-6 combines with J gene TRBJ1-2; possibly TRBD1 for D (5 bases). The CDR3 is 14 residues long. The germline gives CDR1 SGHDT, CDR2 YYEEEE. V lost 2 bases and J 7 bases, leaving 15 bases between the germline ends. CDR3 region: CASSFPPQGGGYTF. In DNA form, the CDR3 reads TGTGCCAGCAGCTTCCCTCCGCAGGGAGGTGGCTACACCTTC.

This rearrangement joins TRBV5-1 to TRBJ1-6; weak D call: TRBD1 (6 bases). Germline V gene sequence: CDR1 SGHRS, CDR2 YFSETQ. The ends were cut back, 0 bases at V and 10 bases at J, with 17 bases in the middle. The length of the CDR3 is 16 residues. CDR3 DNA sequence: TGCGCCAGCAGCTTGGCCGGGGGGGACAAGGGGTCACCCCTCCACTTT. It translates to CASSLAGGDKGSPLHF.

J is TRBJ2-6 and V is TRBV6-6, with 8 bases fitting TRBD1. The CDR3 is made up of 18 amino acids. The V gene end was trimmed by 5 bases and the J gene end by 1 base; junction bases not matched to a gene: 10. Germline CDR1 reads MNHNY; CDR2 reads SVGAGI (reference sequence). The CDR3 loop is CASSLRGRRRSGANVLTF. CDR3 nucleotides: TGTGCCAGCAGTCTCAGGGGGCGCCGAAGGTCTGGGGCCAACGTCCTGACTTTC.

This clone was picked up a small number of times. The V gene is TRBV10-2, the J gene TRBJ1-2; D might be TRBD1 (6 bases). The CDR3 has 15 amino acids. The germline CDR1 and CDR2 sequences are WSHSY and SAAADI. Trimming cost V 2 bases and J 7 bases, with 17 bases left between them. In DNA form, the CDR3 reads TGCGCCAGCAGTGAGAGGCGGGGGCAGGGTGGTGGCTACACCTTC. It encodes CASSERRGQGGGYTF.